The 2 T cell receptor beta chains below were found in one sample sequenced in a study of beta chain features in type 1 diabetes (dated by TCRdb to the late 2010s). Libraries came from the immunoSEQ multiplex PCR assay. The High Capacity cDNA Reverse Transcription Kit was used to reverse transcribe all of the isolated RNA, meaning that expressed TCRB transcripts were what got sequenced. The immuneACCESS repertoire file appears here via TCRdb, limited to in-frame rearrangements. These files lack a portion of the clones; in checked studies, under half of the deficit traces to unresolved V genes, and the cause of the others is not known. The sample table lists about 450,000 clones, 10% to 12% of them with a count of one. Approximately 0.045% of the sample comes from the top ten. Sequencing was done on a sample of naive CD4+ T cells from blood. The sample's cell subset or site label, decoded: true naive CD4+ T cells. The receptors here all came from a woman under 30 in good health.

The genes are TRBV4-1 and TRBJ1-4, with 7 bases lining up with TRBD1. The CDR3 contains 15 residues. Germline V gene data show CDR1 as MGHRA and CDR2 as YSYEKL. J lost 12 bases, V lost 5 bases, and 15 bases had no gene match. The CDR3, as DNA: TGCGCCAGCAGCACGCCAGGGACAGCCGGTCGGGAACTGTTTTTT. As protein: CASSTPGTAGRELFF.

The chain uses TRBV4-1 and TRBJ2-7; D possibly corresponds to TRBD2 (6 bases). This CDR3 is built from 13 residues. The germline CDR1 and CDR2 sequences are MGHRA and YSYEKL. Trimming pared 1 base from V and 3 bases from J, leaving 7 bases between. CDR3 loop: CASSQGGVYEQYV. CDR3 DNA: TGCGCCAGCAGCCAAGGGGGGGTCTACGAGCAGTACGTC.